This paragraph reports one TCR beta chain. No antigen is known for it. No qualities accompany the bases; no much larger clone lies one base away. The listed sequencing device is Illumina HiSeq 1500. Using fastp trimming at Q25 and MiXCR clonotype assembly, TCRdb reanalyzed the public sequencing data and kept in-frame beta chains. Identical CDR3 protein sequences are pooled into one entry, listed with their most common genes and DNA. In this sample the table shows hundreds of thousands of distinct CDR3 sequences, around 18% of which occur a single time. The top ten clonotypes cover 8.7% of the sample. The data were obtained in a study of T cell repertoires in cytomegalovirus infection (dated by TCRdb to the late 2010s). At the level of the whole study: Because public TCR beta signatures pointed to carriage of CMV infection together with the matching HLA type, the HLA type of each donor mattered for the analysis.

Broad study findings and their caveats: The ex vivo response was dominated by HLA-C-restricted CMV-specific TCR beta clonotypes, and the single most frequent clonotype in two of eight donors was supplied by these HLA-C-restricted clonotypes. In both this cohort and an independent cohort of 300 to 450 donors, the cumulative frequency of public TCR beta family members distinguished carriers of CMV infection plus the relevant HLA type.

V and J are truncated by 6 bases and 1 base respectively, leaving an intervening sequence of 12 bases. Including the terminal cysteine and phenylalanine, the CDR3 comprises 14 residues. The DNA shown is the 42-base CDR3, in frame from base 1. As encoded in the germline V gene, CDR1 is MNHEY while CDR2 is SVGAGI. This sequence originates from a human donor in good health (CMV status not recorded). Some clones in this sample may be carry-over from other donors' samples. The chain uses TRBV6-5 and TRBJ2-5; no D segment can be confidently identified. Sequences were obtained from PBMCs. At the DNA level, the sequence is TGTGCCAGCAGCCCAATTAGGCCCCAAGAGACCCAGTACTTC. Its translation reads: CASSPIRPQETQYF.